This T cell receptor beta chain was recovered during a study of blood T cell repertoires in COVID-19. This CDR3 has 12 amino acids. The germline gives CDR1 LGHNA, CDR2 YSLEER. V was clipped by 4 bases and J by 6 bases, with 9 bases between them. How the authors handled the data: Estimation of nucleated cell counts relied on the amplification of reference gene primers. Sequencing was performed with immunoSEQ multiplex PCR; in TCRdb, only in-frame clones are kept and a portion is missing. Clone size and the V and J calls come from that table; the DNA yielded D and trimming. In the table there are some 150,000 clones, more than 80% of which are singletons.

The specimen was peripheral blood. The sequence was collected from an elderly woman with acute or convalescent COVID-19. The rearrangement joins TRBV4-3 to TRBJ1-1, with D unresolved. CDR3 sequence (DNA): TGCGCCAGCAGCCGTTTCGGGGCTGAAGCTTTCTTT. It translates to CASSRFGAEAFF.